These 10 T cell receptor beta chains originate from one sample sequenced in a study of T cells in women clearing cervical HPV infection. Profiled with immunoSEQ multiplex PCR; TCRdb holds only in-frame clones, not every one. This listing includes about 46,000 clones. Sequenced: blood buffy coat. These receptors all come from a woman between 18 and 69 years old with a cervical HPV16 infection that either progressed to CIN3+ or cleared (not recorded which).

Notes on this clone: The DNA ends 3 residues before the CDR3 does, and the rest of the CDR3 is filled in from the germline J gene. This chain joins TRBV14 and TRBJ2-6; 7 nucleotides line up with TRBD1. V was clipped by 3 bases and J by 2 bases; unmatched bases: 1. Per germline, CDR1 SGHDN and CDR2 FVKESK. This CDR3 spans 15 amino acids. The sequenced part of the CDR3 DNA is TGTGCCAGCAGCCAGACAGGGACTGGGGCCAACGTC. It specifies CASSQTGTGANV. The CDR3 in its entirety is CASSQTGTGANVLTF.

The CDR3 DNA, read in part, is TGTGCCAGCAGCTTAGGCCCTGAGGGA. It translates to CASSLGPEG. The full CDR3 protein reads CASSLGPEGAFF. V usage is TRBV7-8 and J usage is TRBJ1-1; no clear D gene. Sequencing ends 3 residues short of the CDR3 end; the germline J gene provides the rest. Germline lookup yields CDR1 SGHVS and CDR2 FQNEAQ. The CDR3 totals 12 residues.

Concerning this clone itself: The observed sequence ends 3 residues before the CDR3 terminus, with the missing tail filled in from the germline J gene. The V and J genes are TRBV29-1 and TRBJ2-3; 9 bases are shared with TRBD2. The CDR3 covers 15 residues. Germline CDR1 reads SQVTM; CDR2 reads ANQGSEA. CDR3 in amino acids: CSVVYLAGIQETQYF. The sequenced CDR3 bases are TGCAGCGTTGTATATCTAGCGGGGATACAAGAGACG.

About this clone itself: The read stops 3 residues short of the end of the CDR3; the missing end is completed from the germline J gene. The rearrangement uses TRBV5-1 and TRBJ1-2; possibly TRBD1 for D (5 bases). The germline V gene encodes CDR1 SGHRS and CDR2 YFSETQ. The CDR3 has 14 residues. V dropped 0 bases and J dropped 6 bases, with 12 bases sitting between them. The CDR3 protein is CASSLEPGKNGYTF. CDR3 bases read: TGCGCCAGCAGCTTGGAGCCAGGGAAGAATGGC.

Comment on this clone: The read comes to an end 3 residues before the CDR3 does, leaving the germline J gene to fill in the end. The rearrangement joins TRBV30 to TRBJ1-2, with TRBD1 matching over 11 bases. Germline assignment: CDR1 GTSNPN and CDR2 SVGIG (reference sequence). The CDR3 is made up of 13 amino acids. This CDR3 is CAWGQGADRGYTF. CDR3 bases read: TGTGCCTGGGGACAGGGGGCTGATCGGGGC.

The CDR3 reads CSATTGGFSHNEQFF. The sequenced CDR3 bases are TGCAGTGCTACGACAGGTGGTTTTTCCCACAATGAG. The V and J genes are TRBV20-1 and TRBJ2-1; TRBD1 might be the D (6 bases). The CDR3 is cut off 3 residues early in the read; its end comes from the germline J gene. The CDR3 is made up of 15 amino acids. The V end was cut by 4 bases, the J end by 5 bases, with 18 bases between. The V gene's germline CDR1 is DFQATT and CDR2 SNEGSKA (reference sequence).

Regarding this clone: The read ends 3 residues early relative to the CDR3; the germline J gene fills the gap. This sequence joins TRBV6-2 or TRBV6-3 and TRBJ2-7, with D tentatively TRBD1 (8 bases). The germline V gene encodes CDR1 MNHEY and CDR2 SVGEGT. V was trimmed by 8 bases and J by 3 bases, leaving 20 bases between them. The CDR3 is 15 amino acids. The covered CDR3 bases are TGTGCCAGCGCGTCGGGGAGGGACAGGAACTACGAG. Protein sequence: CASASGRDRNYE. The full CDR3 protein is CASASGRDRNYEQYF.

As concerns this clone: The sequenced fragment ends 3 residues before the CDR3 boundary, so the rest is inferred from the germline J gene. The V call is TRBV2, the J call TRBJ2-2; TRBD2 aligns across 7 bases. There are 16 residues in the CDR3. J lost 5 bases, V lost 7 bases, and 13 bases had no gene match. The germline CDR1 and CDR2 sequences are SNHLY and FYNNEI. CDR3 DNA (partial): TGTGCCAGCAATACTAGCCCGGGGGGAGGGACCGGGGAG. Amino acids: CASNTSPGGGTGE. The complete CDR3 sequence is CASNTSPGGGTGELFF.

Details on this clone: The missing CDR3 end, 3 residues past where the read stops, is filled in from the germline J gene. The V and J genes are TRBV7-2 and TRBJ1-5; D is undetermined. Germline CDR1 SGHTA, CDR2 FQGNSA. V lost 5 bases and J 3 bases, leaving 11 bases between the germline ends. The CDR3 totals 14 residues. The sequenced part of the CDR3 DNA is TGTGCCAGCAGCCCAAGTCACTTCAATCAGCCC. Amino acid sequence: CASSPSHFNQP. The whole CDR3 sequence is CASSPSHFNQPQHF.

Note on this clone: The CDR3 goes on 3 residues after the read ends, and that part is filled in from the germline J gene. The chain is built from TRBV7-2 and TRBJ1-1, with D unresolved. The CDR3 has 12 residues. Germline V gene data show CDR1 as SGHTA and CDR2 as FQGNSA. Deletions cut 5 bases from V and 7 bases from J, with 11 bases between. CDR3 DNA (partial): TGTGCCAGCAGCGTTAGACTGGGTGAA. Translated: CASSVRLGE. In full, the CDR3 reads CASSVRLGEAFF.